The clone carrying this T cell receptor (beta chain) appeared once. Its antigen is currently unknown. This sample stems from a study of cytomegalovirus exposure and HLA in healthy donors. Overall study results and limits: It was in a later analysis that TCR association rates were seen to vary by HLA locus, highest for DRB1 and lowest for HLA-C. Roughly uniform depth of sequencing across donors was assumed in presence/absence analyses.

V lost 8 bases, J lost 7 bases, and 12 bases lay in between. The germline V gene encodes CDR1 MDHEN and CDR2 SYDVKM. CDR3 length: 12 residues. A multiplex PCR was run with 60 Vbeta primers and 13 Jbeta primers. Clones were sequenced by immunoSEQ multiplex PCR, and TCRdb holds only the in-frame ones, with some missing. The table includes approximately 150,000 clones, roughly 79% detected once. Sequencing was done on a sample of PBMCs. This chain connects TRBV28 to TRBJ1-5; D ambiguous. This receptor was taken from a young man in good health and CMV-seropositive. The CDR3 reads CASVSWEQPQHF. The DNA for the CDR3 is TGTGCCAGCGTCTCATGGGAGCAGCCCCAGCATTTT.